This TCR beta chain stems from a study of blood T cells in healthy people across ages. General study findings and limits: Diversity of TCR beta correlated strongly with naive T cell percentage. Per-million-T-cell TCR beta diversity fell roughly linearly with age.

Sample-barcoded 5' priming and a J-beta primer mix drove a second PCR of roughly 7 to 11 cycles. MiXCR was run by TCRdb on the 5' RACE reads, yielding one entry per CDR3 protein. The sample gives 380,000 or so distinct CDR3 sequences, approximately 51% of which show up once; around 53% is in the top ten. V was shortened by 2 bases and J by 6 bases, with 23 bases between the two germline ends. The CDR3 length is 18 residues. Germline loops: CDR1 SGHTA, CDR2 FQGTGA. This clonotype was seen only once. The target antigen is unknown. The sequence was collected from a man aged 55 to 70 in good health. The sequencing sample was made of blood. The rearrangement uses TRBV7-3 and TRBJ2-1; D possibly corresponds to TRBD2 (6 bases). The CDR3 protein is CASSLGGVGRTGTNEQFF. The CDR3 DNA reads as TGTGCCAGCAGCTTAGGAGGGGTTGGGAGAACGGGGACCAATGAGCAGTTCTTC.